This T cell receptor beta chain was sequenced for a study of Graves' ophthalmopathy and Graves' hyperthyroidism. This clonotype appeared many times. Per germline, CDR1 SGHTA and CDR2 FQGNSA. The CDR3 has 14 residues. V lost 1 base and J lost 11, with 17 bases in between. RNA transcripts served as template for amplifying TCR beta CDR3 sequences. The authors performed first-round RT-PCR with HTBI primers and then a second-round multiplex PCR. MiXCR was run by TCRdb on the multiplex PCR reads, yielding one entry per CDR3 protein. Of hundreds of thousands of distinct CDR3 sequences in the sample, approximately 14% were seen once.

The clonotype originates from a woman aged 25-40 years with Graves' ophthalmopathy. Source material: blood. The chain joins TRBV7-2 to TRBJ1-1; no reliable D call. The CDR3 DNA reads TGTGCCAGCAGCTTAGGGTTCCGTGGGGATCCGGCTTTCTTT. Its translation is CASSLGFRGDPAFF.